The 8 T cell receptor beta chains reported below all come from one sample, sequenced in a study of blood T cell repertoires in COVID-19. TCRdb keeps only in-frame clones here, not all; method: immunoSEQ multiplex PCR. The table lists about 110,000 clones, just under 90% of them singletons. Sequenced: peripheral blood. The receptors were gathered from a human donor in a cohort sampled during active COVID-19.

The V and J genes are TRBV5-8 and TRBJ2-1; 12 bases are shared with TRBD2. Germline V gene sequence: CDR1 SGHTS, CDR2 YDEGEE. This CDR3 is built from 18 residues. The trim removed 6 bases at V and 3 bases at J, leaving 13 bases unmatched. This CDR3 reads CASNTGPLAGGLYNEQFF. CDR3 coding DNA: TGTGCCAGCAACACGGGCCCCCTAGCGGGGGGGCTCTACAATGAGCAGTTCTTC. The full variable domain, rest sourced from reference TRBV5-8 and TRBJ2-1, is EAGVTQSPTHLIKTRGQQATLRCSPISGHTSVYWYQQALGLGLQFLLWYDEGEERNRGNFPPRFSGRQFPNYSSELNVNALELEDSALYLCASNTGPLAGGLYNEQFFGPGTRLTVL.

The chain combines TRBV19 with TRBJ2-1, with 7 bases lining up with TRBD2. CDR3 length equals 19 residues. Germline V gene data show CDR1 as LNHDA and CDR2 as SQIVND (reference sequence). J was trimmed by 6 bases and V by 3 bases; bases with no gene match: 20. DNA of the CDR3: TGTGCCAGTAGTATTAGACACTTATGGGGGGGAGGGCCAATCAATGAGCAGTTCTTC. This codes for CASSIRHLWGGGPINEQFF.

The chain joins TRBV6-6 to TRBJ1-2; 11 positions agree with TRBD1. The CDR3 covers 14 residues. V shed 6 bases and J 8 bases; nucleotides not matched to a gene: 8. Looked up from germline, CDR1 is MNHNY and CDR2 is SVGAGI (reference sequence). CDR3 protein: CASSYRDRGYGYTF. DNA for the CDR3: TGTGCCAGCAGCTACCGGGACAGGGGGTACGGCTACACCTTC.

The chain uses TRBV5-1 and TRBJ2-7; 8 bases match TRBD1. Germline-derived CDR1 and CDR2 are SGHRS and YFSETQ. The CDR3 contains 14 residues. Unmatched junction bases numbered 8, after V lost 6 bases and J lost 3 bases. The CDR3: CASNRAGGNYEQYF. CDR3 bases: TGCGCCAGCAACAGGGCAGGGGGCAACTACGAGCAGTACTTC.

This clone was detected a few times. This chain joins TRBV3-1 (or the pseudogene TRBV3-2) and TRBJ2-3; tentatively, D is TRBD1 (6 bases). Trimming pared 4 bases from V and 2 bases from J, leaving 16 bases between. Germline V gene data show CDR1 as LGHDT and CDR2 as YNNKEL (reference sequence). CDR3 length equals 16 residues. DNA for the CDR3: TGTGCCAGCAGCCCCAACAGGGACCTGATCACAGATACGCAGTATTTT. Its translation is CASSPNRDLITDTQYF.

The chain uses TRBV14 and TRBJ1-2, with a weak D call TRBD1 (5 bases). The CDR3 covers 16 residues. Trimming took off 1 base at V and 5 bases at J, with 17 bases between the two ends. Germline CDR1 is SGHDN and CDR2 is FVKESK. This CDR3 is CASSQGLVDGGYGYTF. The CDR3 DNA reads TGTGCCAGCAGCCAAGGCCTAGTCGATGGGGGGTATGGCTACACCTTC. Full variable domain (missing parts from reference TRBV14 and TRBJ1-2): EAGVTQFPSHSVIEKGQTVTLRCDPISGHDNLYWYRRVMGKEIKFLLHFVKESKQDESGMPNNRFLAERTGGTYSTLKVQPAELEDSGVYFCASSQGLVDGGYGYTFGSGTRLTVV.

V usage is TRBV21-1 and J usage is TRBJ2-7; the table's D gene call, TRBD1, was not cross checked with the DNA. TRBV21-1 is a pseudogene locus. The length of the CDR3 is 15 residues. Written as DNA, the CDR3 is TGTGCCAGCAGCGATGACAGACACCCAAACTACGAGCAGTACTTC. The encoded protein is CASSDDRHPNYEQYF.

V gene TRBV5-4 combines with J gene TRBJ2-7; possibly TRBD2 for D (7 bases). Trimming removed 3 bases at V and 5 bases at J, with 12 bases between. Germline lookup yields CDR1 SGHNT and CDR2 YYREEE (reference sequence). This CDR3 spans 13 amino acids. The CDR3 DNA is TGTGCCAGCAGCTCCCAGGGGAGGGACGAGCAGTACTTC. It is translated as CASSSQGRDEQYF.